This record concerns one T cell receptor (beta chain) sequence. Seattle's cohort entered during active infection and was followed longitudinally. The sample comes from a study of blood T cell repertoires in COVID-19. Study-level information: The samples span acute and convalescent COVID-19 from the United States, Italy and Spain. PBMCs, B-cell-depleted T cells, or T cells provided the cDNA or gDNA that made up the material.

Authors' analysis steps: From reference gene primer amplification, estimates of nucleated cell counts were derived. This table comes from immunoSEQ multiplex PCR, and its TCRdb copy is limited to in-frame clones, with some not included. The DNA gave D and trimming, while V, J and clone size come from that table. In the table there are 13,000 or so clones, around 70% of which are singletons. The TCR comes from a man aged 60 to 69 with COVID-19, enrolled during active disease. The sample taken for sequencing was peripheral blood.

The CDR3 DNA is TGTGCCAGCAGCCGAGACAGGTCAAACGAGCAGTACTTC. Translating gives CASSRDRSNEQYF. This sequence joins TRBV3-1 (or the pseudogene TRBV3-2) and TRBJ2-7, with D possibly being TRBD1 (6 bases). The CDR3 runs 13 residues. CDR1 LGHDT and CDR2 YNNKEL come from the germline V gene (reference sequence). The ends were cut back, 4 bases at V and 5 bases at J, with 12 bases in the middle.